This T cell receptor (beta chain) was profiled in a study of vaccination effects on CD4 cells after COVID-19 (dated by TCRdb to the early 2020s). General notes on the study: Across the study, the median time from the second dose to post-vaccine sampling was 72 days (range 14 to 241). Altogether, around 11 COVID-19 convalescent patients and several SARS-CoV-2-naive healthy vaccine recipients made up the full study. The Oncomine TCR Beta short-read assay on an Illumina iSeq 100 was used to sequence cultures from other donors in the study. SARS-CoV-2 spike-specific CD4+ TCR repertoires from before and after mRNA vaccination were compared in COVID-19 convalescent patients and in infection-naive vaccine recipients.

Remarks on this clone: The target of this receptor is not known. No much larger clone is present one base from it, and per-base qualities are unavailable.

The library was produced with the immunoSEQ multiplex PCR assay. DNA from the CD4+ T cells that had been cultured and isolated underwent TCR beta CDR3 sequencing. The study's processing was this. The analysis removed non-productive TCR sequences, trimmed reads to the CDR3 region, and retained only CDR3s that were 7 or more amino acids long. Antigen-specific clonotypes were identified with the MANAFEST web app by comparing expansion in peptide wells against reference cultures. For clones to be considered positive, expansion at FDR<0.05 versus reference and all other wells, an odds ratio above 5, and a frequency above 0.1% in two replicate wells were required. Clonotypes significantly expanded in SARS-CoV-2 spike wells and in at least one common cold coronavirus spike condition were defined as cross-reactive. CDR3 similarity was assessed by Levenshtein distance with the stringdist R package, and unrooted trees were built with ape in R 3.6.1. Held by TCRdb, this immuneACCESS table contains in-frame sequences only and omits some clones. Under half of the omission traces to an unresolved V gene where checked; the cause of the rest is unknown. The D gene and trimming were derived from the DNA, and the V and J assignments and clone size from that table. In this sample the table shows approximately 26,000 clones, roughly 70% of which occur a single time. The ten biggest clones cover roughly 10% of the sample.

There are 13 amino acids in the CDR3, from cysteine to phenylalanine inclusive. Only CDR3 DNA is held: 39 bases, read in frame from base 1. Taken from the germline V gene, the CDR1 and CDR2 loops are SNHLY and FYNNEI. Trimming removed 4 bases from V and 4 bases from J, leaving 9 bases between the germline ends. In the ViraFEST assay, PBMC were stimulated with viral peptide pools, and antigen-specific CD4+ T cell clonotypes were then identified by expansion using TCR sequencing. After around 10 days of culture, CD4+ T cells were isolated with the EasySep CD4+ T cell isolation kit. Two doses of either the BNT162b2 or the mRNA-1273 mRNA SARS-CoV-2 vaccine were administered to participants. None of the healthy vaccine recipients had a prior SARS-CoV-2 infection, which was confirmed by nucleocapsid antibody tests that came back negative both before and after vaccination. Two million PBMC per well were cultured in IMDM with about 4.8% human AB serum, 9 to 10 IU/ml IL-2 and gentamicin, plus 10 ug/ml peptides. Half of the culture medium was replaced with fresh IL-2-containing medium on days 3 and 7. Unless noted otherwise, every peptide stimulation condition was grown in triplicate wells. Using Ficoll-Paque Plus gradient centrifugation, PBMC were separated from whole blood and then either used fresh or cryopreserved at -140C. The overlapping peptide pools covered the spike proteins of SARS-CoV-2 as well as those of the common cold coronaviruses HCoV-NL63, HCoV-OC43 and HCoV-229E. The QIAamp micro DNA kit was used to extract genomic DNA from the cultured CD4+ T cells.

Overall study results and their limits: Among healthy vaccine recipients, nearly all vaccine-induced clones were SARS-CoV-2 mono-reactive, and just 1 of 255 was cross-reactive with common cold coronaviruses. Both infection-induced and vaccine-induced clones contracted markedly at late post-vaccination timepoints, which is consistent with waning T cell responses. Limitations of the study were the small number of convalescent patients and the absence of early post-infection timepoints.

The receptor was isolated from a human donor who received a COVID-19 vaccine. The sequence joins TRBV2 to TRBJ2-3; the D gene assignment is ambiguous. Sequences were derived from CD4+ T cells from PBMCs cultured with HCoV-NL63 spike peptides, sampled after COVID-19 vaccination. The sample's cell subset or site label, in plain terms: HCoV-NL63 spike overlapping peptide pool stimulation. The CDR3 protein is CASSVPTPDTQYF. Here is the DNA: TGTGCCAGCAGTGTCCCAACCCCAGATACGCAGTATTTT.